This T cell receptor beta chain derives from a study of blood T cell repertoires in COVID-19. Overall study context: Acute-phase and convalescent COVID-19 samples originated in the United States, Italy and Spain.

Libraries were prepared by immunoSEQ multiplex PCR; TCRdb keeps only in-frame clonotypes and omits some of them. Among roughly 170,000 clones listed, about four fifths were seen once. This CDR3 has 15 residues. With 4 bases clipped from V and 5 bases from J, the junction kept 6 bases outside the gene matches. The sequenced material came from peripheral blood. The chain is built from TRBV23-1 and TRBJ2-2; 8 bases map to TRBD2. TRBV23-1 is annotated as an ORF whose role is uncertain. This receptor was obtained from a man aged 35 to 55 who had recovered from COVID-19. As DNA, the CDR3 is TGCGCCAGCAGTCCACGGCCGGGAGGGACCGGGGAGCTGTTTTTT. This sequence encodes CASSPRPGGTGELFF.